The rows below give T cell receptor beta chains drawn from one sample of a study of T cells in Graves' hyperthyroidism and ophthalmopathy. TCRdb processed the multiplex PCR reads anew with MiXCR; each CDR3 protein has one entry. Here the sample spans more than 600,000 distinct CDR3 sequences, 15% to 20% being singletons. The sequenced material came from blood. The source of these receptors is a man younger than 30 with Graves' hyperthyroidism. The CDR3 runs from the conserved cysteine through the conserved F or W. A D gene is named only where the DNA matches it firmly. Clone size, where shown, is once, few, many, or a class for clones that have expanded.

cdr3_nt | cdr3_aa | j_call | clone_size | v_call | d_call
TGTGCCAGCAGGGCCGGGACGGTATACAATGAGCAGTTCTTC | CASRAGTVYNEQFF | TRBJ2-1 | many | TRBV28 | .
TGTGCCAGCAGCTTGGAACGTGGGGGAGATTCACCCCTCCACTTT | CASSLERGGDSPLHF | TRBJ1-6 | few | TRBV13 | .
TGTGCCAGCTCACGCCTCTCGCAGAACACTGAAGCTTTCTTT | CASSRLSQNTEAFF | TRBJ1-1 | many | TRBV18 | .
TGCGCCAGCAGCCAAGATCCGGGGGGCCGGGAGCAGTACTTC | CASSQDPGGREQYF | TRBJ2-7 | . | TRBV4-3 | .
TGTGCCAGCAGCCCCGGAGGGAGGGCCGAGCAGTACTTC | CASSPGGRAEQYF | TRBJ2-7 | few | TRBV7-3 | TRBD2
TGTGCCAGCAGTGAAACGGTCCTCTCCTACGAGCAGTACTTC | CASSETVLSYEQYF | TRBJ2-7 | . | TRBV6-1 | .
TGTGCCAGCAGTTTGGGGGACAGGGGGTTCGCCGGCGACAATGAGCAGTTCTTC | CASSLGDRGFAGDNEQFF | TRBJ2-1 | many | TRBV12-3/TRBV12-4 | TRBD1
TGTGCCAGCAGTCCACGCGGCTTCGACTCCTACGAGCAGTACTTC | CASSPRGFDSYEQYF | TRBJ2-7 | . | TRBV27 | .
TGTGCCAGCAGTTTTCAGCGATCGGAGACCCAGTACTTC | CASSFQRSETQYF | TRBJ2-5 | many | TRBV27 | .
TGTGCCAGCAGTCCCCAGGGGGCTGGGGCCAACGTCCTGACTTTC | CASSPQGAGANVLTF | TRBJ2-6 | . | TRBV6-2/TRBV6-3 | TRBD1
TGTGCCAGCAGCTTAGGACTTGACCAATGGCCCCAGCATTTT | CASSLGLDQWPQHF | TRBJ1-5 | few | TRBV11-2 | .
TGTGCCAGCAGCTTACCTCGGGGGAGACCCCCTTACGAGCAGTACTTC | CASSLPRGRPPYEQYF | TRBJ2-7 | many | TRBV11-2 | .
TGCGCCAGCAGCCAAGGGGGTGGAGCCTACGAGCAGTACTTC | CASSQGGGAYEQYF | TRBJ2-7 | many | TRBV4-3 | .
TGTGCCAGCAGTCAACAAGGACTCGGCAATCAGCCCCAGCATTTT | CASSQQGLGNQPQHF | TRBJ1-5 | few | TRBV6-2/TRBV6-3 | .
TGCAGTGCTAGAGATCCGGTATGGGGGGAAGATACGCAGTATTTT | CSARDPVWGEDTQYF | TRBJ2-3 | few | TRBV20-1 | .
TGCAGTGCCGCGGGACAGGGCTCCTACGAGCAGTACTTC | CSAAGQGSYEQYF | TRBJ2-7 | . | TRBV20-1 | TRBD1
TGCAGCGTTGTCAGAGAGATGGGCAATGAGCAGTTCTTC | CSVVREMGNEQFF | TRBJ2-1 | . | TRBV29-1 | .
TGTGCCAGCAGGTCAGGTGAGGCAGCCTACGAGCAGTACTTC | CASRSGEAAYEQYF | TRBJ2-7 | many | TRBV12-3/TRBV12-4 | .
TGCGCCAGCAGCCATTTCGACAGGGACCAAGAGACCCAGTACTTC | CASSHFDRDQETQYF | TRBJ2-5 | . | TRBV4-1 | TRBD1
TGTGCCAGCAGTTTATCCCACGTCTACACCTTC | CASSLSHVYTF | TRBJ1-2 | many | TRBV28 | .
TGTGCCAGCAGCCAAGTCGGGACAGGGCGCGAGCAGTACTTC | CASSQVGTGREQYF | TRBJ2-7 | many | TRBV3-1 | TRBD1
TGTGCCAGCAGCCTCGTAGGAGCGACGGGGAAGACCCAGTACTTC | CASSLVGATGKTQYF | TRBJ2-5 | . | TRBV7-7 | .
TGCAGTGCTAGTAAGGACAGCAATGAGCAGTTCTTC | CSASKDSNEQFF | TRBJ2-1 | few | TRBV20-1 | .
TGCGCCAGCAGCTTGGTAGTCACAAAAGAGACCCGGTACTTC | CASSLVVTKETRYF | TRBJ2-5 | . | TRBV5-1 | .
TGTGCCAGCAGCTTGGGTACGGCAAGAAACAATGAGCAGTTCTTC | CASSLGTARNNEQFF | TRBJ2-1 | few | TRBV7-9 | .
TGTGCCAGCAGCTTAGCGTCGAATAGCTACGAGCAGTACTTC | CASSLASNSYEQYF | TRBJ2-7 | . | TRBV7-9 | .
TGTGCCAGCAGCTTAGTGGGGGATGAAAAACTGTTTTTT | CASSLVGDEKLFF | TRBJ1-4 | . | TRBV7-9 | .
TGCGCCAGCAGCTTGGAAGGCCGACAGGGGACGAGCGGTGGGGAGACCCAGTACTTC | CASSLEGRQGTSGGETQYF | TRBJ2-5 | . | TRBV5-1 | TRBD1
TGTGCCAGCGGAGGACAGGTTCTTGTTCCCACTGAAGCTTTCTTT | CASGGQVLVPTEAFF | TRBJ1-1 | . | TRBV28 | TRBD1
TGTGCCAGCAGTCCCCTAGTTGCCGGGGAGCTGTTTTTT | CASSPLVAGELFF | TRBJ2-2 | . | TRBV25-1 | .
TGTGCCAGCAGTTACTTGGACTCAAGATCCTACGAGCAGTACTTC | CASSYLDSRSYEQYF | TRBJ2-7 | many | TRBV6-2/TRBV6-3 | .
TGTGCCAGCGCGAGGGGGATCGGCGACGAGCAGTACTTC | CASARGIGDEQYF | TRBJ2-7 | many | TRBV27 | .
TGCAGTGCTATTACCCGGGACTATGCATACAATGAGCAGTTCTTC | CSAITRDYAYNEQFF | TRBJ2-1 | many | TRBV20-1 | TRBD2
TGTGCCAGCGATTCTACAGGGACCTACGAGCAGTACTTC | CASDSTGTYEQYF | TRBJ2-7 | few | TRBV6-1 | .
TGTGCCAGCAGCCATCGGTCTAGCGGGACGGCCTACGAGCAGTACTTC | CASSHRSSGTAYEQYF | TRBJ2-7 | few | TRBV3-1 | TRBD2
TGTGCCAGTAGTGGGACTAGCGGGGGGGGCTACAATGAGCAGTTCTTC | CASSGTSGGGYNEQFF | TRBJ2-1 | . | TRBV19 | TRBD2
TGTGCCAGCAGTTACGCCGGGGGTACCAATGAGCAGTTCTTC | CASSYAGGTNEQFF | TRBJ2-1 | few | TRBV6-5 | .
TGTGCCAGCAGCTACAGCCAAGGGGAAAAACTGTTTTTT | CASSYSQGEKLFF | TRBJ1-4 | few | TRBV12-3/TRBV12-4 | .
TGTGCCAGCAGCCATGACTTGGACAGTAGAGGGGACACTGAAGCTTTCTTT | CASSHDLDSRGDTEAFF | TRBJ1-1 | once | TRBV4-2 | .